These 19 T cell receptor beta chains share one sample of origin, sequenced in a study of blood T cells in healthy people across ages. The authors ran a second PCR of 7 to 11 cycles using a sample-barcoded 5' primer and a J-beta primer mix. One entry per CDR3 protein, called by TCRdb with MiXCR from the 5' RACE reads. Of approximately 2,000,000 distinct CDR3 sequences detected, 35% to 50% appear once; the ten largest clones hold approximately 22%. Sequencing was done on a sample of blood. These receptors were taken from a human donor in good health.

V usage is TRBV4-1 and J usage is TRBJ2-3, with 7 nucleotides matching TRBD2. This CDR3 spans 16 amino acids. With 1 base clipped from V and 0 bases from J, the junction kept 4 bases outside the gene matches. From germline, CDR1 is MGHRA and CDR2 YSYEKL. CDR3 sequence: CASSQGLGGSTDTQYF. The DNA for the CDR3 is TGCGCCAGCAGCCAAGGCCTGGGGGGGAGCACAGATACGCAGTATTTT.

This clonotype came up a few times. This chain uses TRBV20-1 with TRBJ2-7, with TRBD1 identical over 7 bases. The CDR3 spans 14 residues. Germline lookup yields CDR1 DFQATT and CDR2 SNEGSKA (reference sequence). Losses at the gene ends were 6 bases for V and 0 bases for J; bases not matched to a gene: 8. The CDR3 nucleotides read TGCAGTGCCAACACAGGGGCCTACTCCTACGAGCAGTACTTC. This sequence encodes CSANTGAYSYEQYF.

J is TRBJ2-7 and V is TRBV4-2; TRBD2 agrees at 8 bases. This CDR3 contains 15 residues. The V gene's germline CDR1 is LGHNA and CDR2 YNFKEQ. V dropped 0 bases and J dropped 3; count of bases not matched to a gene: 4. In DNA form, the CDR3 reads TGTGCCAGCAGCCAAGAGGCGGGGGGTTACTACGAGCAGTACTTC. This encodes CASSQEAGGYYEQYF.

With regard to this clonotype: The germline gene is not matched at one end of the junction; a read error may be the cause. V is TRBV5-1 and J is TRBJ1-3, with D unresolved. This CDR3 contains 18 residues. CDR1 is SGHRS, CDR2 YFSETQ, per germline. CDR3 loop: CASSQSPPGGWTGNTVYF. The DNA for the CDR3 is TGCGCCAGCAGCCAATCCCCACCGGGAGGGTGGACTGGAAACACCGTATATTTT. Using reference TRBV5-1 and TRBJ1-3 for the parts outside the CDR3, the full variable domain is KAGVTQTPRYLIKTRGQQVTLSCSPISGHRSVSWYQQTPGQGLQFLFEYFSETQRNKGNFPGRFSGRQFSNSRSEMNVSTLELGDSALYLCASSQSPPGGWTGNTVYFGEGSWLTVV.

The chain recombines TRBV20-1 with TRBJ2-3; no reliable D call. CDR3 length: 13 residues. CDR1 and CDR2 (germline): DFQATT, SNEGSKA (reference sequence). Trimming shortened V by 4 bases and J by 2 bases, and 10 bases separated the two germline ends. The DNA for the CDR3 is TGCAGTGCTACCATGACCGCCACAGATACGCAGTATTTT. It is translated as CSATMTATDTQYF.

The chain links TRBV9 to TRBJ2-3, with TRBD2 identical over 8 bases. The V and J ends lost 4 bases and 7 bases, in that order; junction bases with no gene match: 11. The CDR3 covers 15 residues. Germline CDR1 SGDLS, CDR2 YYNGEE. The CDR3 reads CASSLAGTDSNTQYF. In nucleotides, the CDR3 is TGTGCCAGCAGCTTAGCGGGAACCGATTCAAATACGCAGTATTTT. The complete variable domain, with remaining parts taken from reference TRBV9 and TRBJ2-3, reads DSGVTQTPKHLITATGQRVTLRCSPRSGDLSVYWYQQSLDQGLQFLIQYYNGEERAKGNILERFSAQQFPDLHSELNLSSLELGDSALYFCASSLAGTDSNTQYFGPGTRLTVL.

This clonotype was seen only a few times. This chain connects TRBV6-2 or TRBV6-3 to TRBJ2-7, with D perhaps assigned TRBD1 or TRBD2 (6 bases each). The germline V gene encodes CDR1 MNHEY and CDR2 SVGEGT. V was pared by 8 bases and J by 3 bases, with 17 bases between. This CDR3 is 14 amino acids long. CDR3 residues: CASDRMGGYYEQYF. Here the CDR3 DNA reads TGTGCCAGCGACAGGATGGGAGGTTACTACGAGCAGTACTTC.

This clonotype showed up just a few times. The chain links TRBV6-2 or TRBV6-3 to TRBJ2-2, with D possibly being TRBD2 (6 bases). V was pared by 9 bases and J by 0 bases, with 14 bases between. The germline gives CDR1 MNHEY, CDR2 SVGEGT. The CDR3 has 15 amino acids. The DNA for the CDR3 is TGTGCCAGTTCTCCAAGGAGGGCGAACACCGGGGAGCTGTTTTTT. Protein sequence: CASSPRRANTGELFF.

A few counts support this clonotype. A much larger clone lies one base from this, so it may be a read error. This chain connects TRBV20-1 to TRBJ2-7; 10 nucleotides match TRBD2. In germline, CDR1 is DFQATT, CDR2 SNEGSKA (reference sequence). The CDR3 spans 15 residues. CDR3 residues: CSAEVASGSSHEQYF. Here the CDR3 DNA reads TGCAGTGCGGAAGTGGCTAGCGGGAGCTCCCACGAGCAGTACTTC.

V usage is TRBV7-3 and J usage is TRBJ2-1; 12 bases line up with TRBD1. The CDR3 totals 15 residues. Germline loops: CDR1 SGHTA, CDR2 FQGTGA. The trim removed 5 bases at V and 8 bases at J, leaving 7 bases unmatched. The CDR3 loop is CASSLSGTGGDEQFF. The CDR3 nucleotides are TGTGCCAGCAGCCTCTCCGGGACAGGGGGCGATGAGCAGTTCTTC.

There are a few counts of this clonotype. J is TRBJ2-3 and V is TRBV7-3; D remains ambiguous. In germline, CDR1 is SGHTA, CDR2 FQGTGA. CDR3 size: 15 residues. Trimming removed 3 bases at V and 2 bases at J, with 12 bases between. CDR3 DNA sequence: TGTGCCAGCAGCTTCCAAGGACGGAACACAGATACGCAGTATTTT. It is translated as CASSFQGRNTDTQYF.

The chain uses TRBV15 and TRBJ2-1; the D is unclear. This CDR3 is built from 13 residues. Trimming cost V 1 base and J 10 bases, with 11 bases left between them. The germline V gene has CDR1 LNHNV and CDR2 YYDKDF (reference sequence). CDR3 DNA: TGTGCCACCAGCAGAGCGCTGACCTACGAGCAGTTCTTC. Translation: CATSRALTYEQFF.

The gene calls are TRBV28 and TRBJ2-3, with 8 bases identical to TRBD2. The CDR3 is 15 residues long. In germline, CDR1 is MDHEN, CDR2 SYDVKM. Trimming cost V 0 bases and J 7 bases; bases outside gene matches: 6. The CDR3: CASSLWRGDSYTQYF. DNA of the CDR3: TGTGCCAGCAGTTTATGGCGGGGGGACTCATATACGCAGTATTTT.

V usage is TRBV6-2 or TRBV6-3 and J usage is TRBJ1-5; D might be TRBD1 (6 bases). V was clipped by 6 bases and J by 1 base, with 22 bases between them. The CDR3 is 18 amino acids. Germline values: CDR1 MNHEY, CDR2 SVGEGT. In DNA form, the CDR3 reads TGTGCCAGCAGGCCTACAGGGAGGGACGTCTGGAGCAATCAGCCCCAGCATTTT. Its protein is CASRPTGRDVWSNQPQHF.

This chain's CDR3 is CASRRQGVTYSPLHF. The CDR3 region has the DNA TGTGCCAGCAGACGTCAGGGGGTTACCTATTCACCCCTCCACTTT. The rearrangement uses TRBV7-8 and TRBJ1-6, with 7 bases fitting TRBD1. This CDR3 has 15 amino acids. CDR1 is SGHVS and CDR2 is FQNEAQ in the germline V gene. V trimming: 6 bases; J trimming: 8 bases; junction bases outside the gene matches: 10.

This clonotype was picked up one time. This chain uses TRBV7-2 with TRBJ1-1, with D possibly TRBD1 on 5 matching bases. Germline CDR1 is SGHTA and CDR2 is FQGNSA. Trimming left V 0 bases short and J 4 bases short, with 12 bases between. The CDR3 loop spans 15 amino acids. The CDR3 DNA is TGTGCCAGCAGCTTAGCAGGAAAAAGGGGCACTGAAGCTTTCTTT. It specifies CASSLAGKRGTEAFF.

This rearrangement joins TRBV4-3 to TRBJ2-2; D unresolved. The V end lost 4 bases, the J end lost 0 bases, and 15 bases lay between the germline ends. The CDR3 is made up of 17 amino acids. Germline V CDR1 and CDR2: LGHNA, YSLEER. CDR3 sequence: CASSRFLWAANTGELFF. CDR3 sequence (DNA): TGCGCCAGCAGCCGGTTTTTGTGGGCCGCGAACACCGGGGAGCTGTTTTTT.

This clonotype was found a few times. This chain links TRBV20-1 with TRBJ2-7; perhaps TRBD1 as D (5 bases). With 4 bases removed from V and 3 bases from J, the gap between germline ends came to 13 bases. The germline CDR1 and CDR2 sequences are DFQATT and SNEGSKA (reference sequence). The CDR3 length is 13 residues. The CDR3 loop is CSATRTGHYEQYF. The DNA for the CDR3 is TGCAGTGCTACGCGAACAGGTCACTACGAGCAGTACTTC.

This clonotype was counted a few times. The chain employs TRBV2 and TRBJ2-1; D gene uncertain. CDR1 and CDR2 (germline): SNHLY, FYNNEI. Deletions cut 9 bases from V and 0 bases from J, with 12 bases between. The CDR3 runs 14 residues. This CDR3 is CARGEPASYNEQFF. CDR3 DNA: TGTGCCAGGGGTGAACCCGCCTCCTACAATGAGCAGTTCTTC.